One sample yielded the 15 T cell receptor beta chains listed below, sequenced in a study of T cell changes during pregnancy in multiple sclerosis. This table comes from immunoSEQ multiplex PCR, and its TCRdb copy is limited to in-frame clones, with some not included. The table has tens of thousands of clones, 75% to 95% seen once. Here the sequenced sample was peripheral blood, taken in the third trimester of pregnancy. These receptors were obtained from a female donor in good health, enrolled as a control in a pregnancy study.

This chain uses TRBV6-5 with TRBJ2-2, with TRBD1 identical over 8 bases. In germline, CDR1 is MNHEY, CDR2 SVGAGI. This CDR3 is built from 14 residues. V was clipped by 6 bases and J by 1 base; unmatched bases: 1. The DNA of the CDR3 is TGTGCCAGCAGCGGGACAGGGAACACCGGGGAGCTGTTTTTT. This encodes CASSGTGNTGELFF.

The CDR3 sequence is CASRDRTNTEAFF. Written as DNA, the CDR3 is TGTGCCAGCCGGGACAGGACGAACACTGAAGCTTTCTTT. The chain joins TRBV19 to TRBJ1-1, with 8 positions matching TRBD1. V dropped 9 bases and J dropped 1; count of bases not matched to a gene: 4. The CDR3 is 13 amino acids. The V gene's germline CDR1 is LNHDA and CDR2 SQIVND (reference sequence).

V is TRBV30 and J is TRBJ1-2; D remains unclear. Trimming left V 8 bases short and J 1 base short, with 11 bases between. Germline V CDR1 and CDR2: GTSNPN, SVGIG (reference sequence). This CDR3 is 12 amino acids long. CDR3 in amino acids: CAGEAINYGYTF. Here the CDR3 DNA reads TGTGCCGGCGAGGCCATTAACTATGGCTACACCTTC.

The chain has TRBV7-7 and TRBJ2-3, with D possibly TRBD2 on 5 matching bases. The CDR3 is 13 amino acids. Germline V lookup: CDR1 SSHAT, CDR2 FNYEAQ (reference sequence). V gave up 5 bases and J gave up 6 bases, with 12 bases separating them. The DNA of the CDR3 is TGTGCCAGCAGCGTGTCGGGATGGGATACGCAGTATTTT. Translation: CASSVSGWDTQYF.

The rearrangement uses TRBV6-1 and TRBJ1-5; 8 positions match TRBD1. Germline V lookup: CDR1 MNHNS, CDR2 SASEGT. The CDR3 totals 15 residues. The ends lost 4 bases at V and 4 bases at J; junction bases unmatched: 6. The CDR3 nucleotides read TGTGCCAGCAGTGTTGGGGACAGGCCTAATCAGCCCCAGCATTTT. Amino acid sequence: CASSVGDRPNQPQHF.

The rearrangement uses TRBV5-1 and TRBJ1-1; D is ambiguous. There are 16 residues in the CDR3. Germline values: CDR1 SGHRS, CDR2 YFSETQ. V dropped 1 base and J dropped 0 bases, with 13 bases sitting between them. The CDR3 spells CASSLSLAGLNTEAFF. The CDR3 DNA reads TGCGCCAGCAGCTTGTCTTTGGCGGGTCTGAACACTGAAGCTTTCTTT.

V gene TRBV5-8 combines with J gene TRBJ2-1; D perhaps matches TRBD2 (7 bases). Germline V gene sequence: CDR1 SGHTS, CDR2 YDEGEE. V lost 7 bases to trimming and J lost 9 bases, with 23 bases between them. This CDR3 contains 15 residues. This chain's CDR3 is CASGRGAGRVGEQFF. The CDR3 DNA reads as TGTGCCAGCGGACGGGGGGCAGGGAGGGTCGGTGAGCAGTTCTTC.

CDR3 coding DNA: TGCGCCAGCAGCCAAGGCGGGGGACAGGGGATCTCTGGGGCCAACGTCCTGACTTTC. Its translation is CASSQGGGQGISGANVLTF. The chain links TRBV4-3 to TRBJ2-6; 10 positions agree with TRBD1. The CDR3 has 19 residues. Germline values: CDR1 LGHNA, CDR2 YSLEER. With V trimmed by 1 base and J by 0 bases, 6 bases remained unmatched.

This chain connects TRBV5-1 to TRBJ2-1, with 9 bases identical to TRBD1. This CDR3 region has 16 residues. CDR1 SGHRS and CDR2 YFSETQ come from the germline V gene. Germline trimming cut 0 bases from V and 7 bases from J; bases unmatched to any gene: 8. The CDR3 is CASSLGPGQGMNEQFF. CDR3 nucleotides: TGCGCCAGCAGCTTGGGACCGGGACAGGGCATGAATGAGCAGTTCTTC.

DNA for the CDR3: TGTGCCAGCAGTCCTGGGGCTAGTGGCTACACCTTC. Its protein product is CASSPGASGYTF. The chain couples TRBV25-1 to TRBJ1-2; maybe TRBD1 (5 bases). The CDR3 sequence is 12 residues long. V lost 5 bases and J 7 bases, leaving 11 bases between the germline ends. From germline, CDR1 is MGHDK and CDR2 SYGVNS.

The genes are TRBV2 and TRBJ2-3, with D possibly matching TRBD1 (6 bases). Germline V gene data show CDR1 as SNHLY and CDR2 as FYNNEI. V was shortened by 4 bases and J by 0 bases, with 11 bases between the two germline ends. The CDR3 extends over 15 amino acids. CDR3 protein: CASSGDTSSTDTQYF. The CDR3 region has the DNA TGTGCCAGCAGTGGGGACACCTCTAGCACAGATACGCAGTATTTT.

V is TRBV28 and J is TRBJ2-7; TRBD1 aligns across 9 bases. Germline CDR1 reads MDHEN; CDR2 reads SYDVKM. The CDR3 covers 16 residues. J gave up 6 bases and V 3 bases, and 12 bases lay outside the gene matches. The CDR3 nucleotides are TGTGCCAGCAGTTTGGCGACGACAGGGGGAATGGGCGAGCAGTACTTC. It is translated as CASSLATTGGMGEQYF.

This clone was found a few times. This chain joins TRBV19 and TRBJ1-1; D not certain. The V gene's germline CDR1 is LNHDA and CDR2 SQIVND (reference sequence). This CDR3 comprises 16 residues. Trimming removed 3 bases from V and 0 bases from J, with 14 bases in between. The CDR3 coding sequence is TGTGCCAGTAGTATCTCTCCACGGAGACTGAACACTGAAGCTTTCTTT. It specifies CASSISPRRLNTEAFF. Full variable domain (remainder filled in from reference TRBV19 and TRBJ1-1): DGGITQSPKYLFRKEGQNVTLSCEQNLNHDAMYWYRQDPGQGLRLIYYSQIVNDFQKGDIAEGYSVSREKKESFPLTVTSAQKNPTAFYLCASSISPRRLNTEAFFGQGTRLTVV.

The rearrangement uses TRBV4-1 and TRBJ1-2; 7 bases map to TRBD1. The germline gives CDR1 MGHRA, CDR2 YSYEKL. The CDR3 is made up of 17 amino acids. V shed 2 bases, J shed 2 bases, and the junction held 11 bases outside the gene matches. CDR3 in amino acids: CASSQFDRAKPNYGYTF. CDR3 sequence (DNA): TGCGCCAGCAGCCAATTTGACAGGGCCAAACCGAACTATGGCTACACCTTC.

The chain combines TRBV28 with TRBJ2-7; 7 nucleotides match TRBD1. Germline V CDR1 and CDR2: MDHEN, SYDVKM. The CDR3 spans 16 residues. Germline trimming cut 7 bases from V and 3 bases from J; bases unmatched to any gene: 15. The chain's CDR3 is CASTYADRAGIYEQYF. In DNA, the CDR3 is TGTGCCAGCACCTACGCTGACAGGGCTGGAATCTACGAGCAGTACTTC. Using reference TRBV28 and TRBJ2-7 for the parts outside the CDR3, the full variable domain is DVKVTQSSRYLVKRTGEKVFLECVQDMDHENMFWYRQDPGLGLRLIYFSYDVKMKEKGDIPEGYSVSREKKERFSLILESASTNQTSMYLCASTYADRAGIYEQYFGPGTRLTVT.